The entry below gives a single T cell receptor beta chain sequence along with its context. The antigen remains undetermined. The table came from immunoSEQ multiplex PCR; TCRdb's copy has only in-frame clones and leaves some out. The sample lists around 40,000 clones; 75% to 85% were seen once. The time point denotes: week 5, during vaccination. Every vaccination contained 300 ug of the mutant IDH1 20-mer peptide and was paired with topical imiquimod. There were new WHO grade 3 or 4 astrocytomas in the donors, and these were IDH1-mutant and ATRX-lost. The data belong to a study of a mutant IDH1 vaccine in newly diagnosed glioma. Study details: Vaccination began 4-6 weeks post radiotherapy alone, or with temozolomide cycles. Patients were pretreated with radiotherapy, temozolomide, or both, mostly both. Regarding the study as a whole: Less than 95% of patients showed vaccine-induced immune responses across multiple MHC alleles.

Germline V gene sequence: CDR1 LNHNV, CDR2 YYDKDF (reference sequence). The CDR3 contains 14 residues. V was shortened by 5 bases and J by 8 bases, with 17 bases between the two germline ends. Sequences were derived from PBMCs, sampled from a glioma patient whose treatment included an IDH1 peptide vaccine. The chain recombines TRBV15 with TRBJ2-3; TRBD2 might be the D (7 bases). The receptor was isolated from a man between 50 and 59 years old with glioma. In DNA form, the CDR3 reads TGTGCCACCAGCGCGCGGGGGCAGGAGGTTACGCAGTATTTT. Protein: CATSARGQEVTQYF.